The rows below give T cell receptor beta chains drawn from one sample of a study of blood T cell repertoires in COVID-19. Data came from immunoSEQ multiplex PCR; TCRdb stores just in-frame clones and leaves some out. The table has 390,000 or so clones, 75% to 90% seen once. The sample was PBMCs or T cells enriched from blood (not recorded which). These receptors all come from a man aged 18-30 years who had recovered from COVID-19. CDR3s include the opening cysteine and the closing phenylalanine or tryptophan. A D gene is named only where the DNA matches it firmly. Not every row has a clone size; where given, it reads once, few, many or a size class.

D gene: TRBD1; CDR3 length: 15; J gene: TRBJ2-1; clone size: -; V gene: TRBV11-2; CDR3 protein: CASSPRTGVNNEQFF; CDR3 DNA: TGTGCCAGCAGCCCCCGGACAGGGGTCAACAATGAGCAGTTCTTC
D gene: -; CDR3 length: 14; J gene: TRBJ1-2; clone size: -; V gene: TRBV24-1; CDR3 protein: CATSDFGRGYGYTF; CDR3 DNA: TGTGCCACCAGTGATTTCGGCAGGGGCTATGGCTACACCTTC
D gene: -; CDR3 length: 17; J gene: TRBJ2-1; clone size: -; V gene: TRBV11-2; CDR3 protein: CASSLGRGLRSYNEQFF; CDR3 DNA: TGTGCCAGCAGCTTAGGTAGGGGATTACGCTCCTACAATGAGCAGTTCTTC
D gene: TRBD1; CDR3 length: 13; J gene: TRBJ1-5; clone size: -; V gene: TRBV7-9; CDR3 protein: CASSLGQGQPQHF; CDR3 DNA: TGTGCCAGCAGCTTAGGACAGGGTCAGCCCCAGCATTTT
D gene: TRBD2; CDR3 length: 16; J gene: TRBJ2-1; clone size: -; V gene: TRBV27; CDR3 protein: CASSPLGTTSYNEQFF; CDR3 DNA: TGTGCCAGCAGTCCACTTGGGACTACATCCTACAATGAGCAGTTCTTC
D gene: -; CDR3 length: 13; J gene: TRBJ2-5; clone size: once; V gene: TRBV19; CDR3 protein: CASSISRSETQYF; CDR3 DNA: TGTGCCAGTAGTATTTCTAGGTCGGAGACCCAGTACTTC
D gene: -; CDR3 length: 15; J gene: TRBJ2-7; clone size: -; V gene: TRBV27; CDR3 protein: CASSFYQGSPYEQYF; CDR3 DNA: TGTGCCAGCAGTTTCTATCAGGGTTCCCCCTACGAGCAGTACTTC
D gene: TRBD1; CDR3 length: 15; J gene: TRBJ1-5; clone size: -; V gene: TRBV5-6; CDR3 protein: CASSLHGTGNGPQHF; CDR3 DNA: TGTGCCAGCAGCTTGCATGGGACAGGTAATGGGCCCCAGCATTTT
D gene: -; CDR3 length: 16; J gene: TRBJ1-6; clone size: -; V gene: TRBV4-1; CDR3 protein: CASSQDREGWNSPLHF; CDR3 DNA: TGCGCCAGCAGCCAAGATAGGGAGGGCTGGAATTCACCCCTCCACTTT
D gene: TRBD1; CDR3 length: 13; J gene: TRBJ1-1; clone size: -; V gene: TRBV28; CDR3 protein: CASRPGQGVEAFF; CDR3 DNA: TGTGCCAGCAGACCGGGACAGGGAGTGGAAGCTTTCTTT
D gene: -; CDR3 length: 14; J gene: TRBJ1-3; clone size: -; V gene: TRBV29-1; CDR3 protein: CSAWGSLSGNTIYF; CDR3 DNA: TGCAGCGCCTGGGGCAGCCTCTCTGGAAACACCATATATTTT
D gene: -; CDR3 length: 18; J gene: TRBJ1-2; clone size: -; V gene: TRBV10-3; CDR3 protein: CAISESGAATIPGYGYTF; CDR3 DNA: TGTGCCATCAGTGAGTCAGGAGCAGCTACAATCCCCGGCTATGGCTACACCTTC
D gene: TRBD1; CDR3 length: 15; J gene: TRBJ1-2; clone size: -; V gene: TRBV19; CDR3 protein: CASSISGTASWGYTF; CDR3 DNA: TGTGCCAGTAGTATTTCCGGGACAGCCTCCTGGGGCTACACCTTC
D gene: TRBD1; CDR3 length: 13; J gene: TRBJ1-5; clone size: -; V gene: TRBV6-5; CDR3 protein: CASSNTGAQPQHF; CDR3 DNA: TGTGCCAGCAGTAATACAGGGGCACAGCCCCAGCATTTT
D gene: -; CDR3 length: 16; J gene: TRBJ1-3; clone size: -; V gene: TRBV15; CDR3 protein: CATSRAPVNSGNTIYF; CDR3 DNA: TGTGCCACCAGCAGAGCGCCGGTTAACTCTGGAAACACCATATATTTT
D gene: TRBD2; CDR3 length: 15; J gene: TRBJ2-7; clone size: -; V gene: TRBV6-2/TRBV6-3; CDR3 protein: CASSYLGDYSYEQYF; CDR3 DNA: TGTGCCAGCAGTTACCTGGGGGACTACTCCTACGAGCAGTACTTC
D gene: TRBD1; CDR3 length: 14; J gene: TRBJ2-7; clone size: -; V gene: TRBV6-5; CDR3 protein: CASSPGTGSYEQYF; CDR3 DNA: TGTGCCAGCAGTCCCGGGACAGGCTCCTACGAGCAGTACTTC
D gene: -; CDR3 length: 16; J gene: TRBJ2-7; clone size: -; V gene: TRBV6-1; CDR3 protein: CASSEGGQPSSYEQYF; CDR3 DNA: TGTGCCAGCAGTGAAGGAGGCCAGCCTTCCTCCTACGAGCAGTACTTC
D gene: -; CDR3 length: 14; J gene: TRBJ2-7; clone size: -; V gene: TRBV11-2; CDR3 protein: CASSLAGAGREQYF; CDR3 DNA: TGTGCCAGCAGCTTAGCCGGGGCGGGGAGAGAGCAGTACTTC
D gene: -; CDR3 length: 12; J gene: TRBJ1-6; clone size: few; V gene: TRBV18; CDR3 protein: CASSPYGAPLHF; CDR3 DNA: TGTGCCAGCTCACCATACGGGGCACCCCTCCACTTT
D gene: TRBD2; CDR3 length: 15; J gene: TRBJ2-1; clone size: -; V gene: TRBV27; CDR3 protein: CASSPGLAGGGEQFF; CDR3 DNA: TGTGCCAGCAGCCCAGGACTAGCGGGGGGTGGTGAGCAGTTCTTC
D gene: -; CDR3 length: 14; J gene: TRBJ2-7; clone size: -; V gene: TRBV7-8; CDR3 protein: CASSFSRGMYEQYF; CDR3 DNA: TGTGCCAGCAGCTTCAGTAGGGGGATGTACGAGCAGTACTTC
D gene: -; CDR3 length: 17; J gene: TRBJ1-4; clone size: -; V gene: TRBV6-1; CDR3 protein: CASSEAAAGSWNEKLFF; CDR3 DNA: TGTGCCAGCAGTGAAGCTGCTGCAGGAAGCTGGAATGAAAAACTGTTTTTT
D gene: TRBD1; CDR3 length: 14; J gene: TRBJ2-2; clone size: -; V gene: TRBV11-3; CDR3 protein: CASSLGQGAGELFF; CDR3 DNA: TGTGCCAGCAGCTTAGGACAGGGGGCTGGGGAGCTGTTTTTT
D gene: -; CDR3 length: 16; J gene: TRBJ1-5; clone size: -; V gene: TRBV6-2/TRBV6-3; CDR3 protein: CASSYSRLGGDQPQHF; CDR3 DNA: TGTGCCAGCAGTTACTCGCGTCTCGGGGGTGATCAGCCCCAGCATTTT
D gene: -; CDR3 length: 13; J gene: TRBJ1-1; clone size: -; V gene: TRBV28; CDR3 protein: CASSQGTNTEAFF; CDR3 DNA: TGTGCCAGCAGTCAGGGAACGAACACTGAAGCTTTCTTT
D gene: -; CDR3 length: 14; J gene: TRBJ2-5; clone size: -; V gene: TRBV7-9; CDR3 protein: CASRDPGVAETQYF; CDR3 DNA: TGTGCCAGCAGGGACCCAGGGGTGGCGGAGACCCAGTACTTC
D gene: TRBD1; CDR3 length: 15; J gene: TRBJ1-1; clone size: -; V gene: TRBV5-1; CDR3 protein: CASSGRTGFFTEAFF; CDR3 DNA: TGCGCCAGCAGCGGAAGGACAGGGTTTTTCACTGAAGCTTTCTTT
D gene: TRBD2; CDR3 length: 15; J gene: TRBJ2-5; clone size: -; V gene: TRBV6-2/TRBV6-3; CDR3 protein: CASSYLAGGQETQYF; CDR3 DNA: TGTGCCAGCAGTTATTTAGCGGGAGGCCAAGAGACCCAGTACTTC